Listed below are T cell receptor beta chains from one sample, sequenced in a study of blood T cell repertoires in COVID-19. Libraries were prepared by immunoSEQ multiplex PCR; TCRdb keeps only in-frame clonotypes and omits some of them. The sample shows 300,000 to 450,000 clones, around 87% of them seen only once. The material sequenced was PBMCs or T cells enriched from blood (not recorded which). These receptors all come from a man aged 25 to 40 who had recovered from COVID-19. Both conserved end residues are part of each CDR3. A D gene is named only where the DNA matches it firmly. Size tells how often a clone was seen (once, few, many) or the class of an expanded clone, and some rows leave it out.

clone size,D gene,J gene,V gene,CDR3 DNA,CDR3 protein
once,TRBD1,TRBJ2-7,TRBV7-9,TGTGCCAGCAGCTGGACAGGTGGGAGCTCCTACGAGCAGTACTTC,CASSWTGGSSYEQYF
.,TRBD1,TRBJ1-4,TRBV4-1,TGCGCCAGCAGCCAAGGACAGGGGAACGGGGAAAAACTGTTTTTT,CASSQGQGNGEKLFF
.,.,TRBJ1-2,TRBV30,TGTGCCTGGAGTGTACTTTCAAGAAGCTATGGCTACACCTTC,CAWSVLSRSYGYTF
once,TRBD1,TRBJ1-2,TRBV7-8,TGTGCCAGCAGCTTAGTTGTCCGACAGGGGAGAAACTATGGCTACACCTTC,CASSLVVRQGRNYGYTF
once,.,TRBJ1-2,TRBV20-1,TGCAGTGCTCCCGCTAACTATGGCTACACCTTC,CSAPANYGYTF
.,.,TRBJ1-1,TRBV19,TGTGCCAGTAGTATACAGGCGAACACTGAAGCTTTCTTT,CASSIQANTEAFF
.,.,TRBJ1-1,TRBV10-1,TGCGCCAGCAGTGAGCAGGGTGTTGCTGAAGCTTTCTTT,CASSEQGVAEAFF
.,.,TRBJ1-6,TRBV7-9,TGTGCCAGCAGGCAACAGGGAGGGGGATCGAATTCACCCCTCCACTTT,CASRQQGGGSNSPLHF
.,.,TRBJ2-3,TRBV10-3,TGTGCCACCACTGTCCGGCGGGGCCGAAGCACAGATACGCAGTATTTT,CATTVRRGRSTDTQYF
.,.,TRBJ1-5,TRBV4-1,TGCGCCAGCAGCCAAGATTGGGACACCAATCAGCCCCAGCATTTT,CASSQDWDTNQPQHF
once,TRBD1,TRBJ1-5,TRBV18,TGTGCCAGCTCACCGGGGCCGGGACAGGGGGCGCAGGGCAATCAGCCCCAGCATTTT,CASSPGPGQGAQGNQPQHF
once,TRBD1,TRBJ2-2,TRBV30,TGTGCCTGGAGCGACAGGGCCGGGGAGCTGTTTTTT,CAWSDRAGELFF
.,TRBD1,TRBJ1-2,TRBV6-1,TGTGCCAGCAGTGAAACCTCTCCGGGACAGGGCTATGGCTACACCTTC,CASSETSPGQGYGYTF
.,TRBD1,TRBJ1-4,TRBV27,TGTGCCAGCAGTCCAGGGACAGGGAGGGAAAAACTGTTTTTT,CASSPGTGREKLFF
.,.,TRBJ1-4,TRBV4-1,TGCGCCAGCAGCCAACTCCGGGGTGAAAAACTGTTTTTT,CASSQLRGEKLFF
once,TRBD1,TRBJ1-2,TRBV7-2,TGTGCCAGCAGCTTATTCGCAGGGACAGGGGGCGGGTATGGCTACACCTTC,CASSLFAGTGGGYGYTF